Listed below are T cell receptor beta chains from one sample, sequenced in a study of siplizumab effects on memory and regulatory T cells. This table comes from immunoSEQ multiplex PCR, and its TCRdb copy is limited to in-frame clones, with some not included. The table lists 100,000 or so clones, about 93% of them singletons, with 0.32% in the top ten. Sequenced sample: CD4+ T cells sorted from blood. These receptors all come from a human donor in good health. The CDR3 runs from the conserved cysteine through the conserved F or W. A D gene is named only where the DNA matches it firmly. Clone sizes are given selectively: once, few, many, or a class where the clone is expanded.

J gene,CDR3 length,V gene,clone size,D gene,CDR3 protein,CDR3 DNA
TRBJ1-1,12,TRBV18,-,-,CASSLDGNEAFF,TGTGCCAGCTCGCTGGACGGGAATGAAGCTTTCTTT
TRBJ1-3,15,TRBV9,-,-,CASSVGTGSGNTIYF,TGTGCCAGCAGCGTCGGAACAGGGTCTGGAAACACCATATATTTT
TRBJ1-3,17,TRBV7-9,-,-,CASSLRAGPNSGNTIYF,TGTGCCAGCAGCTTAAGGGCAGGACCCAACTCTGGAAACACCATATATTTT
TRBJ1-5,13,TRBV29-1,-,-,CSAGDGGSQPQHF,TGCAGCGCGGGGGATGGGGGTAGTCAGCCCCAGCATTTT
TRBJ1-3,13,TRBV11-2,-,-,CASSLRGGNTIYF,TGTGCCAGCAGCTTACGTGGGGGAAACACCATATATTTT
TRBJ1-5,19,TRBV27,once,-,CASSLSTVSPLCSNQPQHF,TGTGCCAGCAGTTTATCCACAGTCTCGCCGCTGTGTAGCAATCAGCCCCAGCATTTT
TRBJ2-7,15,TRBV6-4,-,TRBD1,CASNAPGQGRSEQYF,TGTGCCAGCAACGCCCCGGGACAGGGCCGCTCCGAGCAGTACTTC
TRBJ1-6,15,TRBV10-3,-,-,CAIRNVDSPNSPLHF,TGTGCCATCAGAAACGTAGACTCACCTAATTCACCCCTCCACTTT
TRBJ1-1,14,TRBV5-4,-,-,CASSSPGGDTEAFF,TGTGCCAGCAGCTCCCCAGGCGGAGACACTGAAGCTTTCTTT
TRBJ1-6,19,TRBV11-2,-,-,CASSLDPAAGSSYNSPLHF,TGTGCCAGCAGCTTAGATCCCGCGGCAGGAAGCTCCTATAATTCACCCCTCCACTTT
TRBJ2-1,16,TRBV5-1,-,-,CASSLYRGLSYNEQFF,TGCGCCAGCAGCTTGTATCGCGGACTCTCCTACAATGAGCAGTTCTTC
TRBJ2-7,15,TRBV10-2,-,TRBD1,CASRGQGSQSYEQYF,TGCGCCAGCCGCGGACAGGGTAGTCAATCCTACGAGCAGTACTTC
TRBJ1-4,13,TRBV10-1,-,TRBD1,CASSPGQGGKLFF,TGCGCCAGCAGTCCTGGACAGGGTGGAAAACTGTTTTTT
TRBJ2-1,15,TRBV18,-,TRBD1,CASSPSDRGLHEQFF,TGTGCCAGCTCACCGTCGGACAGGGGGCTCCATGAGCAGTTCTTC
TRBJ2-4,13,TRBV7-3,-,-,CASSLLATSHPYF,TGTGCCAGCAGCTTACTAGCTACTTCCCACCCATACTTC
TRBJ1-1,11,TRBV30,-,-,CAWGPQNEAFF,TGTGCCTGGGGTCCCCAAAATGAAGCTTTCTTT
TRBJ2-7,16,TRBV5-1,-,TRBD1,CASSLAWDRGTYEQYF,TGCGCCAGCAGCTTGGCCTGGGACAGGGGAACCTACGAGCAGTACTTC
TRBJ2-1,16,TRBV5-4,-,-,CASSSRSGERHNEQFF,TGTGCCAGCAGCTCTCGTTCGGGGGAGCGGCACAATGAGCAGTTCTTC
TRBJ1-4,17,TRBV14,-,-,CASSQWVGGHTNEKLFF,TGTGCCAGCAGCCAATGGGTTGGGGGGCACACTAATGAAAAACTGTTTTTT
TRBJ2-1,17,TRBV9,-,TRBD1,CASSQKGALSSYNEQFF,TGTGCCAGCAGCCAAAAGGGGGCCCTGAGCTCCTACAATGAGCAGTTCTTC
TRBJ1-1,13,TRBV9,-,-,CASSVVRVGEAFF,TGTGCCAGCAGCGTAGTGAGGGTGGGTGAAGCTTTCTTT
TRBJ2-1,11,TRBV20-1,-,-,CSARDSHEQFF,TGCAGTGCTAGAGATTCCCATGAGCAGTTCTTC
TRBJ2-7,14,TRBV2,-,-,CASSVSSKSYEQYF,TGTGCCAGCAGTGTGTCTTCCAAAAGCTACGAGCAGTACTTC
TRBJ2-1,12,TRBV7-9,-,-,CASSPTSRPPFF,TGTGCCAGCAGCCCGACTAGTCGGCCGCCGTTCTTC
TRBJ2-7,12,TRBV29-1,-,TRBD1,CSVGTGPYEQYF,TGCAGCGTAGGGACAGGCCCCTACGAGCAGTACTTC
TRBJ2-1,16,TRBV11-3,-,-,CASSFVGTGAYNEQFF,TGTGCCAGCAGCTTCGTTGGGACTGGGGCCTACAATGAGCAGTTCTTC
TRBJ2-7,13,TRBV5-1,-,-,CASSLAWGREQYF,TGCGCCAGCAGCTTGGCCTGGGGACGGGAGCAGTACTTC
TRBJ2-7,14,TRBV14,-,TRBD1,CASRPPGTGAEQYF,TGTGCCAGCAGGCCCCCCGGGACAGGCGCCGAGCAGTACTTC
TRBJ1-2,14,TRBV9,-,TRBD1,CASSVTGGAGGYTF,TGTGCCAGCAGCGTTACAGGGGGCGCTGGTGGCTACACCTTC
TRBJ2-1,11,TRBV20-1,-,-,CSARGSNEQFF,TGCAGTGCTAGAGGGAGCAATGAGCAGTTCTTC
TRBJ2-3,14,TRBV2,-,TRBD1,CASRNRGRPDTQYF,TGTGCCAGCAGAAACAGGGGCAGACCAGATACGCAGTATTTT
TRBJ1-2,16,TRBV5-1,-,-,CASSTDGGLANYGYTF,TGCGCCAGCAGCACGGACGGGGGACTAGCTAACTATGGCTACACCTTC
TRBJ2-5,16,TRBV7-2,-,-,CASSPRDGIYGETQYF,TGTGCCAGCAGCCCAAGGGACGGAATCTACGGGGAGACCCAGTACTTC
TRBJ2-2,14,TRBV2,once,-,CASSVDRSTGELFF,TGTGCCAGCAGTGTAGACCGATCCACCGGGGAGCTGTTTTTT
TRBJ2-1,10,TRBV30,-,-,CAWDSSEQFF,TGTGCCTGGGACAGTAGTGAGCAGTTCTTC
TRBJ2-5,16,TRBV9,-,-,CASSAGGQPPQETQYF,TGTGCCAGCAGCGCTGGGGGGCAACCGCCCCAAGAGACCCAGTACTTC
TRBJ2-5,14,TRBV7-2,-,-,CASSSPRGMETQYF,TGTGCCAGCAGCTCCCCGAGGGGGATGGAGACCCAGTACTTC
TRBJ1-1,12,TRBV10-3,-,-,CATARPGAEAFF,TGTGCCACCGCCCGGCCAGGGGCTGAAGCTTTCTTT
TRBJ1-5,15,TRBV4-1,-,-,CASSQQGGSNQPQHF,TGCGCCAGCAGCCAACAGGGTGGTTCGAATCAGCCCCAGCATTTT
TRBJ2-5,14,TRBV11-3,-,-,CASSSPPGGETQYF,TGTGCCAGCAGCTCCCCTCCAGGCGGTGAGACCCAGTACTTC
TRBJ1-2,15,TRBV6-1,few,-,CASSEDTGTHYGYTF,TGTGCCAGCAGTGAAGACACCGGGACACATTATGGCTACACCTTC
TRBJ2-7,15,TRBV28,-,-,CASSSTDGDSYEQYF,TGTGCCAGCAGTTCCACGGACGGAGACTCCTACGAGCAGTACTTC
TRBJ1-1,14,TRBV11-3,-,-,CASSFRGMNTEAFF,TGTGCCAGCAGCTTTAGGGGAATGAACACTGAAGCTTTCTTT
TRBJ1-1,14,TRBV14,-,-,CASSQLTMTSEAFF,TGTGCCAGCAGCCAACTAACGATGACATCCGAAGCTTTCTTT
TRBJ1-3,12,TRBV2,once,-,CASSENGNTIYF,TGTGCCAGCAGTGAAAATGGAAACACCATATATTTT
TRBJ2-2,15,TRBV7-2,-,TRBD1,CASSPGQGTTGELFF,TGTGCCAGCAGCCCCGGACAGGGTACCACCGGGGAGCTGTTTTTT
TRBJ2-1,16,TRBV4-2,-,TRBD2,CASDGGGRSSYNEQFF,TGTGCCAGCGACGGGGGGGGACGCAGCTCCTACAATGAGCAGTTCTTC
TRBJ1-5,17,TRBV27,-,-,CASSRFGSDYSNQPQHF,TGTGCCAGCAGCCGATTTGGTAGCGACTATAGCAATCAGCCCCAGCATTTT
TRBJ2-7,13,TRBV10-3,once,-,CAISGGGGYEQYF,TGTGCCATCAGTGGTGGAGGGGGCTACGAGCAGTACTTC
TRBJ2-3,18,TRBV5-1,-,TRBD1,CASSLRPVGQGVRDTQYF,TGCGCCAGCAGCTTGAGACCGGTTGGACAGGGGGTTAGGGATACGCAGTATTTT
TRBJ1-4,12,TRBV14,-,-,CASSQVSEKLFF,TGTGCCAGCAGCCAAGTAAGCGAAAAACTGTTTTTT